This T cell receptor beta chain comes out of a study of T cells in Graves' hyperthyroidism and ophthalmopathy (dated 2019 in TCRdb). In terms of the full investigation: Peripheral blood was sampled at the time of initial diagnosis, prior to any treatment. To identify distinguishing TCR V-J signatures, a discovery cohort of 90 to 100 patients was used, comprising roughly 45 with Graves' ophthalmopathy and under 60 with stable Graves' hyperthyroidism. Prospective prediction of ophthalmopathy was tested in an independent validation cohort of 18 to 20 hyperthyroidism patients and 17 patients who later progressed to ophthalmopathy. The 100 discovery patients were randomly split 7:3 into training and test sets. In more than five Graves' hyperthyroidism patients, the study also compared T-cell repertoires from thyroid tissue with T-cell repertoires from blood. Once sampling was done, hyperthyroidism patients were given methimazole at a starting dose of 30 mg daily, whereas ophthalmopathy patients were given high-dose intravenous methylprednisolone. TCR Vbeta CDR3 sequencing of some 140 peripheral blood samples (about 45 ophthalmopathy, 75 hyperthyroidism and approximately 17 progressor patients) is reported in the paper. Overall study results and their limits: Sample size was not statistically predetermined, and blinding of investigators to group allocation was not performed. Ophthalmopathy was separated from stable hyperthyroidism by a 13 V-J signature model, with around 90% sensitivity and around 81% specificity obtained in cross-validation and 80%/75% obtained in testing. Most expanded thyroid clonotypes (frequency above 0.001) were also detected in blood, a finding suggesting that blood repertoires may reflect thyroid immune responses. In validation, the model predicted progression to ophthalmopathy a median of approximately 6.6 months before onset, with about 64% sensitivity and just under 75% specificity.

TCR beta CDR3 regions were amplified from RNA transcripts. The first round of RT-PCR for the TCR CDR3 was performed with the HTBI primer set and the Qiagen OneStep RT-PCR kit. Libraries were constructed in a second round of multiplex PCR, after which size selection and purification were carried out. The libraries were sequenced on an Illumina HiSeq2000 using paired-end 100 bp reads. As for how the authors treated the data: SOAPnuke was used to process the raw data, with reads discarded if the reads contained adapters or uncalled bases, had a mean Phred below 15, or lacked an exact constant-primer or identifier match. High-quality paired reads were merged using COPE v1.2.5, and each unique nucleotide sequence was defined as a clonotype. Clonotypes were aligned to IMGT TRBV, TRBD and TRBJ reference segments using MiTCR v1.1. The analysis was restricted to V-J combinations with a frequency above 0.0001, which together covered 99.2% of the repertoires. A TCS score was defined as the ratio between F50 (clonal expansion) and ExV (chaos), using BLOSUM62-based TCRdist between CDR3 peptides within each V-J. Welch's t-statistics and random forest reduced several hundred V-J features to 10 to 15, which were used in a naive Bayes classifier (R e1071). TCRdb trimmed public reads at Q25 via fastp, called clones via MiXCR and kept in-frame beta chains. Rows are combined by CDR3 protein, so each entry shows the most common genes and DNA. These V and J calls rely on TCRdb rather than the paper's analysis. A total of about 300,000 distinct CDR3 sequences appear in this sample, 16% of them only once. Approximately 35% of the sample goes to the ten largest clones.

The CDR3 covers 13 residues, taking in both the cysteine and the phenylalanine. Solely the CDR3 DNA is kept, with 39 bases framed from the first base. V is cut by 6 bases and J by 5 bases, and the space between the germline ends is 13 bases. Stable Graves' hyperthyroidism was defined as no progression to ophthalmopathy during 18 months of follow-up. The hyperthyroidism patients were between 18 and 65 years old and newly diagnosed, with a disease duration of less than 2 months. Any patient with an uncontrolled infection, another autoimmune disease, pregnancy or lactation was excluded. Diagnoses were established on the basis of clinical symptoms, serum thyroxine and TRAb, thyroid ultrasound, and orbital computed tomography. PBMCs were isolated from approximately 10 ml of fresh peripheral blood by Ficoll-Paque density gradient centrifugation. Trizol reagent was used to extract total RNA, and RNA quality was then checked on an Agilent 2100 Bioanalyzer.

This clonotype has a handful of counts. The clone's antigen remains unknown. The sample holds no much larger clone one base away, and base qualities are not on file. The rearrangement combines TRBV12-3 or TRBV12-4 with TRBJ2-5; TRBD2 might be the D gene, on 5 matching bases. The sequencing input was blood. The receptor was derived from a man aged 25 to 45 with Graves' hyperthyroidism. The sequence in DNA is TGTGCCAGCAGGCCGGGAAGTCCGGAGACCCAGTACTTC. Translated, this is CASRPGSPETQYF.